What follows are 21 T cell receptor beta chains derived from one specimen sequenced in a study of blood T cell repertoires in COVID-19. The assay was immunoSEQ multiplex PCR, and TCRdb's table has in-frame clones only and misses some. The sample records approximately 160,000 clones, about four fifths being singletons. What was sequenced was peripheral blood. These receptors were taken from a man aged 35 to 55 who had recovered from COVID-19.

The chain carries TRBV11-2 and TRBJ2-1; the D is unclear. Trimming cost V 7 bases and J 7 bases, with 17 bases left between them. The CDR3 spans 14 residues. In germline, CDR1 is SGHAT, CDR2 FQNNGV. The CDR3 spells CASTRGDLRNEQFF. CDR3 coding DNA: TGTGCCAGCACCCGAGGCGACCTCCGGAATGAGCAGTTCTTC.

The chain uses TRBV18 and TRBJ2-7; 11 nucleotides agree with TRBD2. The CDR3 runs to 15 residues. The germline CDR1 and CDR2 sequences are KGHSH and LQKENI. The J segment lost 2 bases and the V segment lost 3 bases, leaving 3 bases of the junction unmatched. The CDR3 DNA reads as TGTGCCAGCTCACCGACACTAGCGGGGGCCTACGAGCAGTACTTC. Translating it yields CASSPTLAGAYEQYF.

The genes are TRBV29-1 and TRBJ2-7; D might be TRBD1 (5 bases). The CDR3 spans 12 residues. Per the germline V gene, CDR1 is SQVTM and CDR2 is ANQGSEA. Deletions cut 0 bases from V and 2 bases from J, with 5 bases between. The CDR3 here is CSVEEGPYEQYF. CDR3 nucleotide sequence: TGCAGCGTTGAAGAGGGGCCCTACGAGCAGTACTTC.

CDR3 nucleotide sequence: TGTGCCAGCAGTTACGCCGGGAGCTCTGGAAACACCATATATTTT. It encodes CASSYAGSSGNTIYF. The V and J genes are TRBV6-2 or TRBV6-3 and TRBJ1-3; D gene ambiguous. V was cut by 2 bases and J by 0 bases, with 8 bases left in between. The CDR3 contains 15 residues. Germline CDR1 is MNHEY and CDR2 is SVGEGT.

The chain links TRBV5-4 to TRBJ2-5, with TRBD1 identical over 7 bases. The CDR3 sequence is 14 residues long. The germline CDR1 and CDR2 sequences are SGHNT and YYREEE (reference sequence). J gave up 5 bases and V 4 bases, and 8 bases lay outside the gene matches. CDR3 in amino acids: CASSARGFGETQYF. The CDR3 DNA sequence: TGTGCCAGCAGCGCCAGGGGGTTCGGGGAGACCCAGTACTTC.

The chain has TRBV28 and TRBJ1-4; D gene unclear. The CDR3 consists of 15 residues. The V and J ends lost 2 bases and 4 bases respectively, with 11 bases between them. Germline V gene data show CDR1 as MDHEN and CDR2 as SYDVKM. The CDR3 spells CASSLPTGGNEKLFF. CDR3 sequence (DNA): TGTGCCAGCAGTTTACCTACGGGAGGTAATGAAAAACTGTTTTTT.

This clone was observed a single time. The gene calls are TRBV7-2 and TRBJ1-2; D is possibly TRBD1 (5 bases). Germline CDR1 SGHTA, CDR2 FQGNSA. This CDR3 comprises 15 residues. V shed 1 base and J shed 7 bases, with 16 bases lying between them. CDR3 in amino acids: CASSLESGVRGGYTF. In DNA, the CDR3 is TGTGCCAGCAGCTTAGAGTCGGGGGTAAGGGGTGGCTACACCTTC.

The chain joins TRBV6-5 to TRBJ1-5; TRBD1 matches at 9 bases. Trimming at V came to 6 bases and at J to 6 bases, leaving 9 bases not matched to a gene. Germline-derived CDR1 and CDR2 are MNHEY and SVGAGI. The CDR3 runs to 15 residues. The CDR3 sequence: CASSSMGQGIQPQHF. CDR3 coding DNA: TGTGCCAGCAGCTCCATGGGACAGGGCATTCAGCCCCAGCATTTT.

J is TRBJ2-1 and V is TRBV5-1; a weak D match, TRBD2 (6 bases). Trimming stripped 0 bases from V and 8 bases from J, with 15 bases between. CDR1 is SGHRS and CDR2 is YFSETQ in the germline V gene. The CDR3 has 15 residues. CDR3 bases: TGCGCCAGCAGCTTGGCCGGTGGTTGGGGGGATGAGCAGTTCTTC. This gives the protein CASSLAGGWGDEQFF.

The chain carries TRBV6-5 and TRBJ2-7; 8 nucleotides agree with TRBD2. Germline trimming cut 4 bases from V and 3 bases from J; bases unmatched to any gene: 5. The CDR3 totals 14 residues. Germline values: CDR1 MNHEY, CDR2 SVGAGI. The CDR3 DNA sequence: TGTGCCAGCAGTTCCACTAGCGGAAACTACGAGCAGTACTTC. As protein: CASSSTSGNYEQYF.

This chain links TRBV6-2 or TRBV6-3 with TRBJ2-5; TRBD2 matches 7 bases. Germline CDR1 reads MNHEY; CDR2 reads SVGEGT. The CDR3 runs to 14 residues. Trimming cost V 5 bases and J 7 bases; bases outside gene matches: 10. The CDR3 region is CASSLYGGVVTQYF. The CDR3 region has the DNA TGTGCCAGCAGTCTGTATGGGGGGGTGGTGACCCAGTACTTC.

This chain connects TRBV7-2 to TRBJ1-2, with D perhaps matching TRBD1 (6 bases). The germline CDR1 and CDR2 sequences are SGHTA and FQGNSA. This CDR3 comprises 16 residues. V shed 2 bases and J shed 0 bases, with 13 bases lying between them. The CDR3 DNA follows: TGTGCCAGCAGCTTAAACCTGGGGGCATCTAACTATGGCTACACCTTC. It specifies CASSLNLGASNYGYTF.

The chain employs TRBV25-1 and TRBJ1-2; no clear D gene. V was shortened by 4 bases and J by 2 bases, with 11 bases between the two germline ends. The germline V gene has CDR1 MGHDK and CDR2 SYGVNS. The CDR3 contains 14 residues. The CDR3 nucleotides read TGTGCCAGCAGTGTTTCAGGTCGCAACTATGGCTACACCTTC. Amino acids: CASSVSGRNYGYTF.

The chain is built from TRBV24-1 and TRBJ2-5; D gene ambiguous. The CDR3 is made up of 14 amino acids. V shed 7 bases and J shed 3 bases, with 14 bases lying between them. Germline V gives CDR1 KGHDR, CDR2 SFDVKD. CDR3 nucleotides: TGTGCCACCAGCCCCCCGGGTGCGGAAGAGACCCAGTACTTC. As protein: CATSPPGAEETQYF.

This chain links TRBV9 with TRBJ1-1; D call uncertain. V was cut by 1 base and J by 1 base, with 8 bases left in between. This CDR3 contains 14 residues. Per the germline V gene, CDR1 is SGDLS and CDR2 is YYNGEE. The CDR3 loop is CASSVTVSNTEAFF. The CDR3 DNA follows: TGTGCCAGCAGCGTAACGGTCTCGAACACTGAAGCTTTCTTT.

V and J are TRBV5-6 and TRBJ2-5, with 7 bases lining up with TRBD2. Germline CDR1 SGHDT, CDR2 YYEEEE. V was pared by 1 base and J by 0 bases, with 9 bases of the junction left unmatched. The length of the CDR3 is 17 residues. The CDR3 DNA reads as TGTGCCAGCAGCTTGAGGCTAGCGGTGCTGTACCAAGAGACCCAGTACTTC. Translation: CASSLRLAVLYQETQYF.

The rearrangement joins TRBV2 to TRBJ1-4; D not resolved. V was clipped by 5 bases and J by 7 bases, with 20 bases between them. The CDR3 loop spans 16 amino acids. CDR1 is SNHLY, CDR2 FYNNEI, per germline. The CDR3 here is CASSREGGIRSEKLFF. CDR3 in DNA: TGTGCCAGCAGTAGGGAGGGCGGGATCCGTTCTGAAAAACTGTTTTTT.

V and J are TRBV6-6 and TRBJ2-1; TRBD1 matches 10 bases. This CDR3 has 14 amino acids. CDR1 MNHNY and CDR2 SVGAGI come from the germline V gene (reference sequence). Trimming removed 6 bases from V and 9 bases from J; junction bases left unmatched: 8. CDR3 protein: CASRSGTGVIEQFF. Written as DNA, the CDR3 is TGTGCCAGCAGATCCGGGACAGGGGTTATTGAGCAGTTCTTC.

The chain recombines TRBV3-1 (or the pseudogene TRBV3-2) with TRBJ2-7, with D possibly being TRBD1 (6 bases). Germline V CDR1 and CDR2: LGHDT, YNNKEL (reference sequence). This CDR3 has 12 residues. Trimming left V 4 bases short and J 13 bases short, with 17 bases between. The DNA for the CDR3 is TGTGCCAGCAGCCTGGGGGCGGGTCAAACCTACTTC. Its protein is CASSLGAGQTYF.

The chain employs TRBV15 and TRBJ2-3, with 12 bases that match TRBD2. Germline lookup yields CDR1 LNHNV and CDR2 YYDKDF (reference sequence). The CDR3 contains 16 residues. J was trimmed by 2 bases and V by 6 bases; bases with no gene match: 6. The chain's CDR3 is CATRSGLAGLTDTQYF. CDR3 nucleotide sequence: TGTGCCACCAGGAGCGGACTAGCGGGGCTCACAGATACGCAGTATTTT.

V is TRBV11-3 and J is TRBJ2-7; D gene uncertain. The CDR3 has 15 amino acids. Germline V gives CDR1 SGHNT, CDR2 YENEEA. With 1 base removed from V and 0 bases from J, the gap between germline ends came to 10 bases. Written as DNA, the CDR3 is TGTGCCAGCAGCTTAGGGCAGGCAAGCTCCTACGAGCAGTACTTC. Translating gives CASSLGQASSYEQYF.